The subject of this entry is one T cell receptor (beta chain). The data stem from a study of T cells in women clearing cervical HPV infection. Looking at the study overall: Cases' blood sampling followed lesion detection by median about 150 days (90 to 200).

Average input was approximately 1.3 ug genomic DNA for immunoSEQ TCR beta CDR3 amplification. TCRdb's copy holds only in-frame clones and misses some; the assay was immunoSEQ multiplex PCR. The sample has some 40,000 clones. Sequenced sample: blood buffy coat. The TCR comes from a woman between 18 and 75 years old with a cervical HPV16 infection that either progressed to CIN3+ or cleared (not recorded which).

Incomplete CDR3 DNA: TGTGCCAGCAGCTTGCGGGGGACTGGAAACACC. Translation gives CASSLRGTGNT. The full-length CDR3 reads as CASSLRGTGNTIYF. This chain connects TRBV5-6 to TRBJ1-3, with D possibly TRBD1 on 5 matching bases. The read ends 3 residues early relative to the CDR3; the germline J gene fills the gap. The CDR3 sequence is 14 residues long. The V end lost 1 base, the J end lost 2 bases, and 7 bases lay between the germline ends. Germline assignment: CDR1 SGHDT and CDR2 YYEEEE.